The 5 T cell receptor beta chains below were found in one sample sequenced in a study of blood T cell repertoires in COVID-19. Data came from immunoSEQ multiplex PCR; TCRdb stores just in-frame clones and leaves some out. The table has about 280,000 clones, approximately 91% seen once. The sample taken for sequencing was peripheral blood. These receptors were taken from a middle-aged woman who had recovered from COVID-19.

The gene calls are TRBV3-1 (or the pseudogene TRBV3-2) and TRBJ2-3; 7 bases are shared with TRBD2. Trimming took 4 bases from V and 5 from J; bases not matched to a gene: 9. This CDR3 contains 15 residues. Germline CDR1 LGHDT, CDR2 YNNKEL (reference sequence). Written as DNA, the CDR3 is TGTGCCAGCAGCCCAACCGGGACTAATAAAGATACGCAGTATTTT. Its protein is CASSPTGTNKDTQYF.

CDR3 bases: TGTGCCAGCAGCCCCTGGGGGAGGGGATCCACCGGGGAGCTGTTTTTT. This codes for CASSPWGRGSTGELFF. The chain joins TRBV11-1 to TRBJ2-2; 7 bases map to TRBD2. The ends lost 5 bases at V and 4 bases at J; junction bases unmatched: 10. Per germline, CDR1 SGHAT and CDR2 FQDESV (reference sequence). The CDR3 consists of 16 residues.

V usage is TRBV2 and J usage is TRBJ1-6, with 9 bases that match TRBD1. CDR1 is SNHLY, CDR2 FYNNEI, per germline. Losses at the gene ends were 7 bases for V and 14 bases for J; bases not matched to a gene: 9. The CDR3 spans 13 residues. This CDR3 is CASNLQGAGALHF. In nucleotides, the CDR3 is TGTGCCAGCAACTTACAGGGGGCTGGGGCCCTCCACTTT.

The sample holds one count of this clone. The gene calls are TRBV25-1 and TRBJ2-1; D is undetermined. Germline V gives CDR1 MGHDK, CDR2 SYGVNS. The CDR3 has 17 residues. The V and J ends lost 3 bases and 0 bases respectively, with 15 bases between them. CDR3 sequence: CASSDPSLGGSYNEQFF. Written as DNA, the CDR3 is TGTGCCAGCAGTGACCCCTCCCTTGGCGGCTCCTACAATGAGCAGTTCTTC.

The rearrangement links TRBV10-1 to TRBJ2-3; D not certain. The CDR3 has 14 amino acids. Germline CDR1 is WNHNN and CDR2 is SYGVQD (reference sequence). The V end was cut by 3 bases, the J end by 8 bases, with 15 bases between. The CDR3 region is CASSDMGPMVTQYF. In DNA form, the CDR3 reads TGCGCCAGCAGTGATATGGGCCCTATGGTTACGCAGTATTTT.